The rows below give T cell receptor beta chains drawn from one sample of a study of T cells in Graves' hyperthyroidism and ophthalmopathy. TCRdb re-called the multiplex PCR reads with MiXCR, one entry per CDR3 protein. In the table there are about 420,000 distinct CDR3 sequences, roughly 14% of which are singletons. Material for sequencing was blood. All receptors come from a woman under 30 with Graves' hyperthyroidism. CDR3s include the opening cysteine and the closing phenylalanine or tryptophan. The D gene is left open where the match is weak. Size values are once, few and many counts, or a class for expanded clones, and some rows have none.

j_call,d_call,cdr3_length,v_call,clone_size,cdr3_aa,cdr3_nt
TRBJ2-3,NA,17,TRBV7-2,many,CASSLERPPQPKDTQYF,TGTGCCAGCAGCTTAGAACGGCCACCCCAGCCCAAGGATACGCAGTATTTT
TRBJ2-7,TRBD1,14,TRBV20-1,many,CSAYGQGDSYEQYF,TGCAGTGCTTACGGACAGGGGGATTCCTACGAGCAGTACTTC
TRBJ2-3,TRBD2,14,TRBV7-9,many,CASTAGGPTDTQYF,TGTGCCAGCACGGCGGGAGGGCCAACAGATACGCAGTATTTT
TRBJ1-1,NA,12,TRBV29-1,few,CSGGGGRTEAFF,TGCAGCGGGGGTGGAGGGCGGACTGAAGCTTTCTTT
TRBJ2-3,TRBD1,15,TRBV20-1,many,CSANNRDRGTDTQYF,TGCAGTGCTAACAACCGGGACAGGGGAACAGATACGCAGTATTTT
TRBJ1-1,NA,15,TRBV3-1,NA,CASSQEGGLSTEAFF,TGTGCCAGCAGCCAAGAGGGCGGCCTGAGCACTGAAGCTTTCTTT
TRBJ2-3,TRBD2,13,TRBV20-1,many,CRAAGGQGDTQYF,TGCAGGGCAGCGGGGGGGCAGGGAGATACGCAGTATTTT
TRBJ1-2,NA,15,TRBV5-1,few,CASTKGGSSNYGYTF,TGCGCCAGCACTAAGGGAGGCAGCTCTAACTATGGCTACACCTTC
TRBJ1-1,NA,13,TRBV20-1,NA,CSAGGDMNTEAFF,TGCAGTGCTGGGGGGGATATGAACACTGAAGCTTTCTTT
TRBJ2-1,TRBD1,15,TRBV6-4,many,CASSTTGEGDNEQFF,TGTGCCAGCAGTACTACAGGGGAAGGAGACAATGAGCAGTTCTTC
TRBJ2-5,TRBD2,15,TRBV5-1,few,CASSFPLAGKETQYF,TGCGCCAGCAGCTTTCCCCTAGCGGGGAAAGAGACCCAGTACTTC
TRBJ2-3,NA,14,TRBV24-1,many,CATSDTRQSDTQYF,TGTGCCACCAGTGACACCAGACAGTCAGATACGCAGTATTTT
TRBJ1-1,TRBD1,14,TRBV12-3/TRBV12-4,many,CASSRRGRDTEAFF,TGTGCCAGCAGCCGCAGGGGGCGGGACACTGAAGCTTTCTTT
TRBJ2-3,NA,14,TRBV7-9,NA,CASSLSRRADTQYF,TGTGCCAGCAGCTTAAGCAGGAGAGCAGATACGCAGTATTTT
TRBJ2-1,NA,15,TRBV5-1,many,CASSRDSGPYNEQFF,TGCGCCAGCAGCCGGGACTCGGGGCCCTACAATGAGCAGTTCTTC
TRBJ2-1,TRBD2,16,TRBV7-2,NA,CASSHAGLAVYNEQFF,TGTGCCAGCAGCCACGCGGGACTAGCGGTTTACAATGAGCAGTTCTTC
TRBJ2-3,NA,15,TRBV11-2,many,CASSLGRRSTDTQYF,TGTGCCAGCAGCTTAGGGCGGAGGAGCACAGATACGCAGTATTTT
TRBJ2-2,NA,13,TRBV6-1,few,CAGGSGSTGELFF,TGTGCCGGCGGCTCCGGTAGCACCGGGGAGCTGTTTTTT
TRBJ2-1,NA,12,TRBV6-1,NA,CASSPVGDEQFF,TGTGCCAGCAGCCCCGTCGGTGATGAGCAGTTCTTC
TRBJ1-4,NA,17,TRBV9,few,CASSPEGGRLANEKLFF,TGTGCCAGCAGCCCCGAGGGGGGCAGGTTGGCTAATGAAAAACTGTTTTTT
TRBJ2-7,NA,14,TRBV5-5,NA,CASSSPLGNYEQYF,TGTGCCAGCAGCTCTCCGCTAGGCAACTACGAGCAGTACTTC
TRBJ2-1,NA,13,TRBV7-3,many,CASSIRGPNEQFF,TGTGCCAGCAGCATCCGGGGTCCCAATGAGCAGTTCTTC
TRBJ1-5,NA,15,TRBV4-2,few,CASSQVPGSPDPQHF,TGTGCCAGCAGCCAAGTCCCGGGCTCCCCTGATCCCCAGCATTTT
TRBJ2-7,NA,14,TRBV6-2/TRBV6-3,few,CASSYGGHSYEQYF,TGTGCCAGCAGTTACGGGGGCCATTCCTACGAGCAGTACTTC
TRBJ2-1,TRBD1,13,TRBV19,NA,CASNTGVGNEQFF,TGTGCCAGTAATACAGGGGTGGGCAATGAGCAGTTCTTC
TRBJ2-7,TRBD2,13,TRBV27,many,CASSSGTSLEQYF,TGTGCCAGCAGCTCCGGGACTAGCCTCGAGCAGTACTTC
TRBJ2-3,NA,14,TRBV4-2,many,CASSQDRTTDTQYF,TGTGCCAGCAGCCAAGATCGGACCACAGATACGCAGTATTTT
TRBJ2-1,NA,18,TRBV3-1,few,CASSQDQLWGENRNEQFF,TGTGCCAGCAGCCAAGATCAACTATGGGGGGAGAATCGAAATGAGCAGTTCTTC
TRBJ2-3,NA,15,TRBV5-1,many,CASSLAGLGAGSQYF,TGCGCCAGCAGCTTGGCCGGGCTCGGGGCCGGCTCGCAGTATTTT